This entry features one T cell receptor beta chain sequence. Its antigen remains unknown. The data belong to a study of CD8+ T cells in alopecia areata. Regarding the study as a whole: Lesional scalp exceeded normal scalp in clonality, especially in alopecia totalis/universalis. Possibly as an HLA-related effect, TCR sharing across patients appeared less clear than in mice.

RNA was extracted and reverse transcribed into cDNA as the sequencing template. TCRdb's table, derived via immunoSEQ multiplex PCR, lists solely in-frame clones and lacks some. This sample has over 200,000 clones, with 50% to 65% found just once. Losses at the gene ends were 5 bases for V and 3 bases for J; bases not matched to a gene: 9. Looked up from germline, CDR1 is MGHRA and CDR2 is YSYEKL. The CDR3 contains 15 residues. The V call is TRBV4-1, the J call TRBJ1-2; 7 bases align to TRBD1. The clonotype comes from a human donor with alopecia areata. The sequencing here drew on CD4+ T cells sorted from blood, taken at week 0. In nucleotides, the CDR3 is TGCGCCAGCAGCTCTTGGACAGGACGTGACTATGGCTACACCTTC. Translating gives CASSSWTGRDYGYTF.